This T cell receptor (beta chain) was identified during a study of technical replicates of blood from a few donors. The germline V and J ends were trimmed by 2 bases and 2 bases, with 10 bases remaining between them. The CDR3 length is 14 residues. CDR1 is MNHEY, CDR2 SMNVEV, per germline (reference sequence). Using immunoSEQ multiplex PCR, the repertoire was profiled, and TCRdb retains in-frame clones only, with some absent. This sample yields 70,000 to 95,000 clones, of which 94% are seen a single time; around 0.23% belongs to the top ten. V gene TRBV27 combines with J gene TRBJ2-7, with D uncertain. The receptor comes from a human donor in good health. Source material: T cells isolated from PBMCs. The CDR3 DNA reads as TGTGCCAGCAGTTTAATCGGCGGAACCTACGAGCAGTACTTC. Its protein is CASSLIGGTYEQYF.